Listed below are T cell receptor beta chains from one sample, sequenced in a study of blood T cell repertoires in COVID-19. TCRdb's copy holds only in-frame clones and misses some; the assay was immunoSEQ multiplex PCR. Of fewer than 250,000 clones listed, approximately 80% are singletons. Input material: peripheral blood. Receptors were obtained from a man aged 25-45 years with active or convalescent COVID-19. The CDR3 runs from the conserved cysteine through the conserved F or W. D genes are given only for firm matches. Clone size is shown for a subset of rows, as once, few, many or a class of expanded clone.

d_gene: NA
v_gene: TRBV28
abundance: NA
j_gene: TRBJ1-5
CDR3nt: TGTGCCACCTCCGGGACTGGGGGTCAGCCCCAGCATTTT
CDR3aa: CATSGTGGQPQHF

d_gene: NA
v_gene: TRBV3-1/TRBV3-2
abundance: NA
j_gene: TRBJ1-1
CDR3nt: TGTGCCAGCAGCAACCGATGGGAGAGAGCTTTCTTT
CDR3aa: CASSNRWERAFF

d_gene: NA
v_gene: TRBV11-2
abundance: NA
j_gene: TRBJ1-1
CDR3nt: TGTGCCAGCAGCATGGACAGGAACACTGAAGCTTTCTTT
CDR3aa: CASSMDRNTEAFF

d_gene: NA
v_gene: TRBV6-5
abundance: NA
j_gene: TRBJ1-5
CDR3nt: TGTGCCAGCAGAGTAGGGGGCAATCAGCCCCAGCATTTT
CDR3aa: CASRVGGNQPQHF

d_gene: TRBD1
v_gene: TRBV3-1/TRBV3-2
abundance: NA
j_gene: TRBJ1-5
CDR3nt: TGTGCCAGCAGCCAAGAGGGACAGGGGAGCGGACAGCCCCAGCATTTT
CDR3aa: CASSQEGQGSGQPQHF

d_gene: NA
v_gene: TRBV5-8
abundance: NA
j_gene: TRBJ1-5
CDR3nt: TGTGCCAGCAGACGTCGGGGAGGATTACAGCCCCAGCATTTT
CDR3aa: CASRRRGGLQPQHF

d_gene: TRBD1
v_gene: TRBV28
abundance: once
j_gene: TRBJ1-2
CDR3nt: TGTGCCAGCAGTCCTGGGACAGGGGGCCCCTATGGCTACACCTTC
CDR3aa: CASSPGTGGPYGYTF

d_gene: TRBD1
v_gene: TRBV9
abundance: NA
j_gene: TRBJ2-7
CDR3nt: TGTGCCAGCAGCCGGCGGACAGGGAACGAGCAGTACTTC
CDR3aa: CASSRRTGNEQYF

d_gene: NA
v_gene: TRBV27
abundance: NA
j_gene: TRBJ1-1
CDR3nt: TGTGCCAGCAGTCTGTGGGGGGGATTTAGGAACACTGAAGCTTTCTTT
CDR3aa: CASSLWGGFRNTEAFF

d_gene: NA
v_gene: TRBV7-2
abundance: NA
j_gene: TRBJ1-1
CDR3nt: TGTGCCAGCAGCCCGGGGTCAAGGGGGTCCCGAACTGAAGCTTTCTTT
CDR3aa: CASSPGSRGSRTEAFF

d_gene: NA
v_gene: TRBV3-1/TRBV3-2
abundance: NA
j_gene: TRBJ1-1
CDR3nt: TGTGCCAGCAGAGGCGGCACTGAAGCTTTCTTT
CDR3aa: CASRGGTEAFF

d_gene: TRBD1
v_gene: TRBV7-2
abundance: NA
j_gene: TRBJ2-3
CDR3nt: TGTGCCAGCACAGGGGGGACAGGGCTCGATACGCAGTATTTT
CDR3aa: CASTGGTGLDTQYF

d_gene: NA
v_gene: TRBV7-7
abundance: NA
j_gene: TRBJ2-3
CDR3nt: TGTGCCAGCAGCTCGGAGCCCGGTTTGTTTGATACGCAGTATTTT
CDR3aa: CASSSEPGLFDTQYF

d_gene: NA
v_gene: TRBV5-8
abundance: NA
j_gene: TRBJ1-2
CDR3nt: TGTGCCAGCAGCTTCTCCAGGAACCCCTATGGCTACACCTTC
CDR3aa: CASSFSRNPYGYTF

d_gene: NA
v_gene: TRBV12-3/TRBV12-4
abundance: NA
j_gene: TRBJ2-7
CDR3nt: TGTGCCAGCAGTTTTGGTCTAGCCTACGAGCAGTACTTC
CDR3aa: CASSFGLAYEQYF

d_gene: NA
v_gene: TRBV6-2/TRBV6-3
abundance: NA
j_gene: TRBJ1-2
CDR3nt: TGTGCCAGCAGCCAAGAGGGGGGGAGTAACTATGGCTACACCTTC
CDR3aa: CASSQEGGSNYGYTF

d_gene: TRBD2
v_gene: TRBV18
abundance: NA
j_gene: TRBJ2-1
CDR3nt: TGTGCCAGCTCACCCGCCGGACTAGCGGGAGGAAGAAATGAGCAGTTCTTC
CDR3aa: CASSPAGLAGGRNEQFF

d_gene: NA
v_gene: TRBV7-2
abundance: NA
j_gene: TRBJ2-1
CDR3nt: TGTGCCAGCAACCCGGACTGGAGATACAATGAGCAGTTCTTC
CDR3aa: CASNPDWRYNEQFF

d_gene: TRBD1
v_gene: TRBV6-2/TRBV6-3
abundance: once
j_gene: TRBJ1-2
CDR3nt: TGTGCCAGCAGTTACTCGTGGACAGGGAACTATGGCTACACCTTC
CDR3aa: CASSYSWTGNYGYTF

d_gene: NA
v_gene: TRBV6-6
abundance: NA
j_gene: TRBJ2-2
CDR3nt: TGTGCCAGCAGTTACGATGGGCGGAACACCGGGGAGCTGTTTTTT
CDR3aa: CASSYDGRNTGELFF

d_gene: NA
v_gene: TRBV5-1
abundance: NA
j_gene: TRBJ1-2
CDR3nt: TGCGCCAGCAGCTCGGGGTTGAACTTCCTGGGTGGCTACACCTTC
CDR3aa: CASSSGLNFLGGYTF

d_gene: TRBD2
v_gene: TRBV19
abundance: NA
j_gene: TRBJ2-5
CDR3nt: TGTGCCAGCCGGGGTACTAGCGGGAGTCTTATAGGGGAGACCCAGTACTTC
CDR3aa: CASRGTSGSLIGETQYF

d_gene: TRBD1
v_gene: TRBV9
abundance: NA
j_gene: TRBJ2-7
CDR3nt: TGTGCCAGCAGCGTAAGGACAGGGCAGGGGGAGCAGTACTTC
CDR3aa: CASSVRTGQGEQYF

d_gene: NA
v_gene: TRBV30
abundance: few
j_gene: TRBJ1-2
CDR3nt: TGTGCCTGGCTCACAGGGACGCATGGCTACACCTTC
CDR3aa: CAWLTGTHGYTF

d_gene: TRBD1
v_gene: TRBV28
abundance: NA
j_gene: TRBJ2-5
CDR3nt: TGTGCCAGCAGTCCTTCCGGGACAGTCGAGACCCAGTACTTC
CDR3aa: CASSPSGTVETQYF

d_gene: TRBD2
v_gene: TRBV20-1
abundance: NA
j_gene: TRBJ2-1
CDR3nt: TGCAGTGCTACTAGCGGGGGGATGTGGTTCTTC
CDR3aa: CSATSGGMWFF

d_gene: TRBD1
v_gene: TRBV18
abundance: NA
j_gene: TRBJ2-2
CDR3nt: TGTGCCAGCTCACCCAACAGGGGAACGAACACCGGGGAGCTGTTTTTT
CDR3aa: CASSPNRGTNTGELFF

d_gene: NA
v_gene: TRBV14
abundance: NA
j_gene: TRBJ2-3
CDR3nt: TGTGCCAGCAGCCAAGAACTACTAGCTGGGAGTGCAGATACGCAGTATTTT
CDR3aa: CASSQELLAGSADTQYF

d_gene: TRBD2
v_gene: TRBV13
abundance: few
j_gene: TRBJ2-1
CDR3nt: TGTGCCAGCAGCTTAGGCCCTAGCGGGGAGTATGAGCAGTTCTTC
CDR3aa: CASSLGPSGEYEQFF

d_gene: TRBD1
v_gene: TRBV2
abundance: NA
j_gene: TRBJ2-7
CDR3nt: TGTGCCAGCACCCAGGACAGGGGCGAGCAGTACTTC
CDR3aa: CASTQDRGEQYF

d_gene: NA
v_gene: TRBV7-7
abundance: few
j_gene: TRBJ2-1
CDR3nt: TGTGCTAGCAGTTCTAGTGATAGGGGTGAGCAGTTCTTC
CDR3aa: CASSSSDRGEQFF

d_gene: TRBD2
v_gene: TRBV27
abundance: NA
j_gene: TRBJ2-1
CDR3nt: TGTGCCAGCGGCGGCGGGAGGGCCTTGGGTGAGCAGTTCTTC
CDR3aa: CASGGGRALGEQFF

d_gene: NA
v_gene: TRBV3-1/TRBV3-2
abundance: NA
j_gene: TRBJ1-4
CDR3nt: TGTGCCAGCAGCCAAAGCCCGGAGACGCCTAATGAAAAACTGTTTTTT
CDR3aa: CASSQSPETPNEKLFF

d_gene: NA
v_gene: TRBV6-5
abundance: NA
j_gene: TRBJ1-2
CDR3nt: TGTGCCAGCAGTTCACTTAACTATGGCTACACCTTC
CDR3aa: CASSSLNYGYTF

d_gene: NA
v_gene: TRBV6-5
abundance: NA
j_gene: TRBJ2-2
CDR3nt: TGTGCCAGCAGTTATTCACATCGAACCGGGGAGCTGTTTTTT
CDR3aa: CASSYSHRTGELFF

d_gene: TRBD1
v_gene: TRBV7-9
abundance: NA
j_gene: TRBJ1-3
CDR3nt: TGTGCCAGCAGCTCGGGACAGGGAAACACCATATATTTT
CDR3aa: CASSSGQGNTIYF

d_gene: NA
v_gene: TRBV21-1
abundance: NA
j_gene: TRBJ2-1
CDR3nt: TGTGCCAGCGGGCTGGATACCTGGGCCAATGAGCAGTTCTTC
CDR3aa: CASGLDTWANEQFF

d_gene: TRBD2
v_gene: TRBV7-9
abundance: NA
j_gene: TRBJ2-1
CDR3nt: TGTGCCAGCAGCTTACCTGGGGGGGACTACTCGTACAATGAGCAGTTCTTC
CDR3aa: CASSLPGGDYSYNEQFF

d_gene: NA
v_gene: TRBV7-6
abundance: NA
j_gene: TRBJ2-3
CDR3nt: TGTGCCAGCAGCCCTGGAGGGGGGGCCACAGATACGCAGTATTTT
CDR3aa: CASSPGGGATDTQYF

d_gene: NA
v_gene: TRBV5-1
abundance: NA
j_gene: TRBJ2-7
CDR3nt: TGCGCCAGCAGCTCCTCTGGTGACTTTAGCTCCTACGAGCAGTACTTC
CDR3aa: CASSSSGDFSSYEQYF

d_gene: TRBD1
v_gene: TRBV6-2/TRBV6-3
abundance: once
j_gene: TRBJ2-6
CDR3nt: TGTGCCAGCAGTTACTCGAGGGGGCTCGACTCTGGGGCCAACGTCCTGACTTTC
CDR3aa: CASSYSRGLDSGANVLTF

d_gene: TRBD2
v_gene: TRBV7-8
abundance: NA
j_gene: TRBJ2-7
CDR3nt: TGTGCCAGCAGCCCCACGAGCGGGGGGGAGTCCTACGAGCAGTACTTC
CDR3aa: CASSPTSGGESYEQYF

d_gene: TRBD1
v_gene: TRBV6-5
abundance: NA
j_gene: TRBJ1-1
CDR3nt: TGTGCCAGCAGTTACTCCAACAGGGGGATGAACACTGAAGCTTTCTTT
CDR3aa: CASSYSNRGMNTEAFF

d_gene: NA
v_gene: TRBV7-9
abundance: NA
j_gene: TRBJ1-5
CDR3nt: TGTGCCAGCAGCTATGACAGGACCAATCAGCCCCAGCATTTT
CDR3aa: CASSYDRTNQPQHF

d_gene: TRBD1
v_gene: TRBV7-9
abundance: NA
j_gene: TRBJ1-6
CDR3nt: TGTGCCAGCAGCATAAGGGGACAGAGGAATTCACCCCTCCACTTT
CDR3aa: CASSIRGQRNSPLHF

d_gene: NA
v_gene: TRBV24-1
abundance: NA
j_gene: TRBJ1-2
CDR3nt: TGTGCCACCAGTGCAGGAGGGACGTATGGCTACACCTTC
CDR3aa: CATSAGGTYGYTF

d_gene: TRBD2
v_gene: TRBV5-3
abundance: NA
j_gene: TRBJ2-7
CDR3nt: TGTGCCACCCTCACGGTAGCGGGGCCTGAGAGCTCCTACGAGCAGTACTTC
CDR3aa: CATLTVAGPESSYEQYF

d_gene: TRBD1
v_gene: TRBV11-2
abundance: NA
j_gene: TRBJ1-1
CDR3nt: TGTGCCAGCAGCTCCGACAGGGGCACTGAAGCTTTCTTT
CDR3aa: CASSSDRGTEAFF

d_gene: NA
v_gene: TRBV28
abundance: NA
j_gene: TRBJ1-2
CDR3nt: TGTGCCAGCAGTTCCCAGGGGAATGGCTACACCTTC
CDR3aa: CASSSQGNGYTF

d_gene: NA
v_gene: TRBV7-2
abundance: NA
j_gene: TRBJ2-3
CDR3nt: TGTGCCAGCAGACCCAGCGGAGGGTCAGATACGCAGTATTTT
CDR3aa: CASRPSGGSDTQYF

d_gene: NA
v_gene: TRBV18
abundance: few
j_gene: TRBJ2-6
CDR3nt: TGTGCCAGCTCACCCGTACTCTCTGGGGCCAACGTCCTGACTTTC
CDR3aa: CASSPVLSGANVLTF

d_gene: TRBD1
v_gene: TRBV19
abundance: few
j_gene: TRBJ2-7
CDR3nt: TGTGCCAGTAGACCACGTCGGCAGGGGGCAGGGGAGCAGTACTTC
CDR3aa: CASRPRRQGAGEQYF

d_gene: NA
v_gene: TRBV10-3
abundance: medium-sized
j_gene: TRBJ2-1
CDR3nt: TGTGCCATCAGTGAGTCGAGGGTACCCCCCCTATACAATGAGCAGTTCTTC
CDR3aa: CAISESRVPPLYNEQFF

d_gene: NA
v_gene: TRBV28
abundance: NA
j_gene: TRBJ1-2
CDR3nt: TGTGCCAGCAGTACGGGCGGGGCCCCATATGGCTACACCTTC
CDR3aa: CASSTGGAPYGYTF

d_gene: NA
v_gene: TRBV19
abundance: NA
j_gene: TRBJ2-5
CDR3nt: TGTGCCACCTTAACTAGACAGGGGAGGGGAGAGACCCAGTACTTC
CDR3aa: CATLTRQGRGETQYF

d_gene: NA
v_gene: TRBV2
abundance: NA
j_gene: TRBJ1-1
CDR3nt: TGTGCCACGAAAGGGACATCCTACACTGAAGCTTTCTTT
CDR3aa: CATKGTSYTEAFF

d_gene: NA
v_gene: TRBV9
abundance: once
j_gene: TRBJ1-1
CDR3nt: TGTGCCAGCAGCTCGACAGCTAACACTGAAGCTTTCTTT
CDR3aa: CASSSTANTEAFF

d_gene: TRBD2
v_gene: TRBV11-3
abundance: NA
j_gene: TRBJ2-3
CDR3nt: TGTGCCAGCAGCTTAAACCCCTGTTGGACTAGCGGGAGCACAGATACGCAGTATTTT
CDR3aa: CASSLNPCWTSGSTDTQYF

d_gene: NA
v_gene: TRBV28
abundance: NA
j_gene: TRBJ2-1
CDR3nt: TGTGCCACCTCTGCTGGAGGAGATTCCTACAATGAGCAGTTCTTC
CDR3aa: CATSAGGDSYNEQFF

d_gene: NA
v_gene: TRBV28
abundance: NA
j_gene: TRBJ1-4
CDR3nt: TGTGCCAGCAGCCCCAGGACAGTATGGAATGAAAAACTGTTTTTT
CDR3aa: CASSPRTVWNEKLFF